The rows below give T cell receptor beta chains drawn from one sample of a study of somatic mutations in cytotoxic T cells in rheumatoid arthritis. The data were produced by immunoSEQ multiplex PCR, yet TCRdb's version contains in-frame clones alone and is incomplete. The sample holds more than 15,000 clones, 65% to 70% seen once. The specimen was CD8+ T cells sorted from blood. The receptors were sampled from an adult with rheumatoid arthritis. Each CDR3 is given with its conserved first and last residue. The D gene is left open where the match is weak. Expanded clones get a size class; other rows say once, few or many, or leave the size out.

TRBJ2-1	TRBD2	TRBV10-2	.	CASSVGGGRNEQFF	TGCGCCAGCAGTGTGGGCGGGGGGAGAAATGAGCAGTTCTTC
TRBJ2-1	TRBD1	TRBV6-5	.	CASNLQGAGNGQFF	TGTGCCAGCAACTTACAGGGGGCGGGCAATGGGCAGTTCTTC
TRBJ1-2	.	TRBV5-6	.	CASSAGQNYGYTF	TGTGCCAGCAGCGCCGGACAGAACTATGGCTACACCTTC
TRBJ2-2	.	TRBV29-1	.	CSVGTPAGELFF	TGCAGCGTTGGAACCCCCGCCGGGGAGCTGTTTTTT
TRBJ2-4	.	TRBV15	.	CATSRDLGGSKNIQYF	TGTGCCACCAGCAGAGATTTAGGTGGAAGCAAAAACATTCAGTACTTC
TRBJ2-1	.	TRBV27	.	CASSPGGYNEQFF	TGTGCCAGCAGCCCTGGCGGATACAATGAGCAGTTCTTC
TRBJ2-5	.	TRBV5-4	.	CASSEPAEETQYF	TGTGCCAGCAGCGAACCCGCGGAAGAGACCCAGTACTTC
TRBJ1-6	.	TRBV28	few	CASSLGTSPLHF	TGTGCCAGCAGTTTAGGGACTTCACCCCTCCACTTT
TRBJ1-1	.	TRBV5-1	.	CASSSSPRDTEAFF	TGCGCCAGCAGCTCCTCACCGCGGGACACTGAAGCTTTCTTT
TRBJ1-2	.	TRBV11-2	.	CASSLDRWGGPNDGYTF	TGTGCCAGCAGCTTAGATCGATGGGGGGGACCTAACGATGGCTACACCTTC
TRBJ2-7	TRBD1	TRBV4-1	once	CASSLGQGSYEQYF	TGCGCCAGCAGCCTAGGACAGGGCTCCTACGAGCAGTACTTC
TRBJ1-2	.	TRBV27	.	CAKKGRGRDF	TGTGCCAAAAAGGGTCGGGGGCGAGACTTC
TRBJ1-4	.	TRBV2	.	CASSEATIGSTTNEKLFF	TGTGCCAGCAGTGAAGCGACAATAGGGAGTACAACTAATGAAAAACTGTTTTTT
TRBJ2-7	.	TRBV12-5	.	CASAGGSSYEQYF	TGTGCTAGCGCCGGGGGCAGCTCCTACGAGCAGTACTTC
TRBJ1-6	.	TRBV7-9	.	CASSLGYQGGSPLHF	TGTGCCAGCAGCTTAGGTTACCAGGGTGGGTCACCCCTCCACTTT
TRBJ2-3	.	TRBV27	.	CASSLRGTDTQYF	TGTGCCAGCAGTTTACGCGGCACAGATACGCAGTATTTT
TRBJ1-5	TRBD1	TRBV27	.	CASRGTGGGQPQHF	TGTGCCAGCAGAGGGACAGGGGGCGGTCAGCCCCAGCATTTT
TRBJ1-2	TRBD1	TRBV6-5	once	CASSLPGQGIGYTF	TGTGCCAGCAGTCTTCCGGGACAGGGAATCGGCTACACCTTC
TRBJ1-1	.	TRBV7-2	.	CASSWTENTEAFF	TGTGCCAGCAGCTGGACAGAGAACACTGAAGCTTTCTTT
TRBJ2-3	TRBD2	TRBV7-9	.	CASSSTSGVGDTQYF	TGTGCCAGCAGCTCTACTAGCGGGGTAGGAGATACGCAGTATTTT
TRBJ2-1	.	TRBV2	.	CASRTTNEQFF	TGTGCCAGCAGGACCACCAATGAGCAGTTCTTC
TRBJ2-3	.	TRBV13	.	CASSRPPGARGDTQYF	TGTGCCAGCAGCCGACCCCCGGGGGCCAGGGGAGATACGCAGTATTTT
TRBJ2-2	.	TRBV7-3	.	CASSLNGPTGELFF	TGTGCCAGCAGCTTAAACGGGCCCACCGGGGAGCTGTTTTTT
TRBJ1-6	TRBD1	TRBV10-2	.	CAGPGQGGIEYNSPLHF	TGCGCCGGGCCGGGACAGGGCGGCATTGAGTATAATTCACCCCTCCACTTT
TRBJ2-7	.	TRBV6-5	few	CASRNSDSYEQYF	TGTGCCAGCAGAAACAGTGACTCCTACGAGCAGTACTTC
TRBJ2-1	.	TRBV27	.	CASSTTGNEQFF	TGTGCCAGCAGTACCACGGGGAATGAGCAGTTCTTC
TRBJ2-5	.	TRBV6-5	.	CASSYWAEQETQYF	TGTGCCAGCAGTTACTGGGCAGAACAAGAGACCCAGTACTTC
TRBJ1-5	.	TRBV10-3	.	CAISRELDSSNQPQHF	TGTGCCATCAGTCGGGAGTTGGATAGTAGCAATCAGCCCCAGCATTTT
TRBJ1-2	.	TRBV6-6	.	CASSDTATDEGHGYTF	TGTGCCAGCAGCGATACGGCCACCGACGAAGGACATGGCTACACCTTC
TRBJ1-1	.	TRBV10-3	.	CAAATNTLGEAFF	TGTGCCGCCGCGACAAACACTCTAGGTGAAGCTTTCTTT
TRBJ2-7	.	TRBV7-6	few	CASSLDPGVSYEQYF	TGTGCCAGCAGCTTAGATCCGGGGGTATCCTACGAGCAGTACTTC
TRBJ1-2	TRBD1	TRBV10-3	.	CAIRTKQGENNYGYTF	TGTGCCATCAGGACAAAACAGGGGGAAAATAACTATGGCTACACCTTC
TRBJ2-1	.	TRBV9	.	CASSALGGGSSYNEQFF	TGTGCCAGCAGCGCATTAGGGGGGGGAAGCTCCTACAATGAGCAGTTCTTC
TRBJ1-1	TRBD1	TRBV10-2	.	CASSELQGGPEAFF	TGCGCCAGCAGTGAGTTACAGGGGGGGCCTGAAGCTTTCTTT
TRBJ2-5	TRBD2	TRBV7-2	.	CASSPGGAGVDQETQYF	TGTGCCAGCAGCCCAGGCGGGGCGGGGGTGGACCAAGAGACCCAGTACTTC
TRBJ2-7	.	TRBV10-2	.	CASSEGGASYEQYF	TGCGCCAGCAGTGAGGGCGGGGCCTCCTACGAGCAGTACTTC
TRBJ2-4	TRBD1	TRBV25-1	.	CASSEDREKNIQYF	TGTGCCAGCAGTGAGGACAGGGAGAAAAACATTCAGTACTTC
TRBJ2-1	TRBD1	TRBV5-5	.	CASSLGTAYNEQFF	TGTGCCAGCAGCCTCGGGACAGCCTACAATGAGCAGTTCTTC
TRBJ2-3	TRBD1	TRBV9	.	CASSVEAGGSTDTQYF	TGTGCCAGCAGCGTCGAAGCAGGGGGCAGTACAGATACGCAGTATTTT
TRBJ2-3	.	TRBV7-9	.	CAIAPTAGDTQYF	TGTGCCATAGCGCCGACGGCGGGAGATACGCAGTATTTT
TRBJ1-1	.	TRBV16	.	CASSQSRPLLENTEAFF	TGTGCCAGCAGCCAATCGAGGCCCCTCTTGGAGAACACTGAAGCTTTCTTT
TRBJ2-7	TRBD1	TRBV5-1	.	CASHGGTGVLGEQYF	TGCGCCAGCCATGGCGGGACAGGGGTGTTAGGCGAGCAGTACTTC
TRBJ1-1	.	TRBV6-1	.	CASSEGWGTSTEAFF	TGTGCCAGCAGTGAAGGGTGGGGGACGAGCACTGAAGCTTTCTTT
TRBJ2-5	.	TRBV30	.	CAWDLGNQETQYF	TGTGCCTGGGATCTGGGGAACCAAGAGACCCAGTACTTC
TRBJ2-1	.	TRBV2	.	CASSEVGNEQFF	TGTGCCAGCAGTGAAGTAGGGAATGAGCAGTTCTTC
TRBJ2-2	TRBD2	TRBV4-1	medium-sized	CASSHLAASGIANTGELFF	TGCGCCAGCAGCCACCTTGCAGCTAGCGGAATAGCGAACACCGGGGAGCTGTTTTTT
TRBJ2-2	.	TRBV7-9	.	CASSFARGQNTGELFF	TGTGCCAGCAGCTTCGCCAGGGGCCAGAACACCGGGGAGCTGTTTTTT
TRBJ2-1	TRBD2	TRBV14	medium-sized	CASSQYVRGGNEQFF	TGTGCCAGCAGCCAATATGTGCGGGGAGGGAATGAGCAGTTCTTC
TRBJ1-1	.	TRBV30	few	CAWSVVGNTEAFF	TGTGCCTGGAGTGTCGTTGGGAACACTGAAGCTTTCTTT
TRBJ1-5	.	TRBV10-1	.	CASSETGPQPQHF	TGCGCCAGCAGTGAGACAGGGCCCCAGCCCCAGCATTTT
TRBJ1-3	TRBD1	TRBV5-4	.	CASSFGTGESGNTIYF	TGTGCCAGCAGCTTCGGGACAGGGGAATCTGGAAACACCATATATTTT
TRBJ2-1	.	TRBV5-6	.	CASSLRNSEQFF	TGTGCCAGCAGCTTGAGGAACAGTGAGCAGTTCTTC
TRBJ1-2	TRBD1	TRBV29-1	.	CSVEGDRENYGYTF	TGCAGCGTTGAAGGGGACAGAGAGAACTATGGCTACACCTTC
TRBJ2-5	.	TRBV15	.	CATSRDLDFRTETQYF	TGTGCCACCAGCAGAGATCTGGACTTTAGGACAGAGACCCAGTACTTC